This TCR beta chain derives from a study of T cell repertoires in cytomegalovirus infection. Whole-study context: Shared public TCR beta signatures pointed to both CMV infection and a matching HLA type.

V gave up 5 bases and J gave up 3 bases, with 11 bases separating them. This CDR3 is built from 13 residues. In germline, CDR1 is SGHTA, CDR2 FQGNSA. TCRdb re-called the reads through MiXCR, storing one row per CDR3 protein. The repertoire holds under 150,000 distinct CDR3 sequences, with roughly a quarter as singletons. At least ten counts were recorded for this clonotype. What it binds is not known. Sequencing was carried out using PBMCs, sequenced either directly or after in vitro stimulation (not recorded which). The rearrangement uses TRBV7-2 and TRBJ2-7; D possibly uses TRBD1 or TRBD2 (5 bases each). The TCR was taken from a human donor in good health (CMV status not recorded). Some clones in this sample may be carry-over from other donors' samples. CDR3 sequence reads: CASSKGRVYEQYF. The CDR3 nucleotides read TGTGCCAGCAGCAAGGGACGAGTCTACGAGCAGTACTTC.